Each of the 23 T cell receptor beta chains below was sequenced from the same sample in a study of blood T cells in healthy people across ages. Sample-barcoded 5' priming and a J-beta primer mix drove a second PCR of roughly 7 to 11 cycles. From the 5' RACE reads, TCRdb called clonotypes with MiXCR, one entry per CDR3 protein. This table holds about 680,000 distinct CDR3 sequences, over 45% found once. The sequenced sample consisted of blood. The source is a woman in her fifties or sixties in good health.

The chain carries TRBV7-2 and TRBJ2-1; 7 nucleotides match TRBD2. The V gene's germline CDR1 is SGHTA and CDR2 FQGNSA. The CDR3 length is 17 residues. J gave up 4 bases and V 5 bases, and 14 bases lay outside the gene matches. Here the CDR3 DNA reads TGTGCCAGCAGCCCGTTCGCTCCCCAGCGGGGTTACAATGAGCAGTTCTTC. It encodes CASSPFAPQRGYNEQFF.

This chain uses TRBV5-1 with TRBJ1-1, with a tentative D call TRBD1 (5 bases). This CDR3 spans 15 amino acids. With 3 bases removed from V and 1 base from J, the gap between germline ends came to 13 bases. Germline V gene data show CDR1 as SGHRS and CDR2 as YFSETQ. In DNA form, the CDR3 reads TGCGCCAGCAGCTCCTCGGGGGTAGGGAACACTGAAGCTTTCTTT. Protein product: CASSSSGVGNTEAFF.

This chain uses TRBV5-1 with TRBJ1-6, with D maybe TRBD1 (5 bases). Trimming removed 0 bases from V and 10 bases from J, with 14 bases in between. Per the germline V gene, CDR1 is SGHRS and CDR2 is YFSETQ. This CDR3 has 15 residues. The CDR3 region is CASSLVGQGDSPLHF. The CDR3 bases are TGCGCCAGCAGCTTGGTGGGTCAGGGTGACTCACCCCTCCACTTT. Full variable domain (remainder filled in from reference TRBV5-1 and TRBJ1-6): KAGVTQTPRYLIKTRGQQVTLSCSPISGHRSVSWYQQTPGQGLQFLFEYFSETQRNKGNFPGRFSGRQFSNSRSEMNVSTLELGDSALYLCASSLVGQGDSPLHFGNGTRLTVT.

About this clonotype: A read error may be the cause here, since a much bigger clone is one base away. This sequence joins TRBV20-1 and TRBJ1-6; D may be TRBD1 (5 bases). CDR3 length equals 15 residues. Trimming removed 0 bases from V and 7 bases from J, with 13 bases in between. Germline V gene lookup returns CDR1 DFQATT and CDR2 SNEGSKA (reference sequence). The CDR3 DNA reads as TGCAGTGCTAGAGACCGGGACTCGGGGAATTCACCCCTCCACTTT. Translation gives CSARDRDSGNSPLHF.

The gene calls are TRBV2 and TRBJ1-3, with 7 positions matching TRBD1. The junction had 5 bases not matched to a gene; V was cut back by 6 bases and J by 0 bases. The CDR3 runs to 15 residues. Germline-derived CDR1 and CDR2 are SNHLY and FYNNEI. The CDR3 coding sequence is TGTGCCAGCAGACGCGACAGGGACTCTGGAAACACCATATATTTT. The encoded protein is CASRRDRDSGNTIYF.

The CDR3 region is CASSPHSSGTYEQYF. DNA of the CDR3: TGTGCCAGCAGCCCCCACTCATCGGGCACCTACGAGCAGTACTTC. V is TRBV4-2 and J is TRBJ2-5, with unresolved D. The end of the DNA is better explained by TRBJ2-7, so the J call may be wrong. Per the germline V gene, CDR1 is LGHNA and CDR2 is YNFKEQ. The CDR3 length is 15 residues.

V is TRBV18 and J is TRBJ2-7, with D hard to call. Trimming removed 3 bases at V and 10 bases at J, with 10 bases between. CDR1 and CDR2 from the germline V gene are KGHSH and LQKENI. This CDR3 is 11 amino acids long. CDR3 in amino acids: CASSPSKGQYF. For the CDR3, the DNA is TGTGCCAGCTCACCCTCGAAGGGCCAGTACTTC.

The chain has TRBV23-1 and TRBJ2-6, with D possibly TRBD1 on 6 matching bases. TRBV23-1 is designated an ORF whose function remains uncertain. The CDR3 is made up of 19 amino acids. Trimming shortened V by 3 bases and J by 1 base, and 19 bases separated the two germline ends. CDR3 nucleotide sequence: TGCGCCAGCAGTCATAAATCGTTCATCAGGGGATCTGGGGCCAACGTCCTGACTTTC. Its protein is CASSHKSFIRGSGANVLTF.

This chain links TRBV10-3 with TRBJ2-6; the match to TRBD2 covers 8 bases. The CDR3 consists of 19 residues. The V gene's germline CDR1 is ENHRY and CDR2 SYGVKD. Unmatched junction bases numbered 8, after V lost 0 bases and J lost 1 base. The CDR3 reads CAISESTRGGRSGANVLTF. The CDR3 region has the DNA TGTGCCATCAGTGAGTCGACCCGTGGCGGGAGGTCTGGGGCCAACGTCCTGACTTTC.

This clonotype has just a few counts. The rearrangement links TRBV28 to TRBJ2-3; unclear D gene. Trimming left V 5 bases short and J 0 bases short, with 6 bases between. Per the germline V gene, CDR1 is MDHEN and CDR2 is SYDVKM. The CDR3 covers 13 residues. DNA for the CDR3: TGTGCCAGCAGTGGCGGAAGCACAGATACGCAGTATTTT. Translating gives CASSGGSTDTQYF.

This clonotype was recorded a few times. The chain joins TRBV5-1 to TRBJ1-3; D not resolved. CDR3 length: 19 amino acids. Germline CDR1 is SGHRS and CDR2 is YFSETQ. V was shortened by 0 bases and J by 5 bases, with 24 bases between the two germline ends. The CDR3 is CASSLDPGQKRHGRNTIYF. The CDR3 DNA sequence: TGCGCCAGCAGCTTGGACCCGGGCCAAAAACGACATGGCAGAAACACCATATATTTT.

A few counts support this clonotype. The CDR3 bases are TGTGCCAGCAACGAAACTAGCCTCCTAAGGGAGCAGTACTTC. Translated, it gives CASNETSLLREQYF. The chain joins TRBV6-4 to TRBJ2-7, with D possibly TRBD2 on 6 matching bases. V lost 7 bases and J lost 7, with 20 bases in between. Germline V gene data show CDR1 as MRHNA and CDR2 as SNTAGT. CDR3 length: 14 residues.

The CDR3, as DNA: TGTGCCAGCAGTTACGGGGACAGAGTGACTTACAATGAGCAGTTCTTC. Its protein product is CASSYGDRVTYNEQFF. J is TRBJ2-1 and V is TRBV6-6; TRBD1 matches 7 bases. The V segment lost 2 bases and the J segment 4 bases; nucleotides outside the gene matches: 8. The CDR3 is 16 residues long. Per germline, CDR1 MNHNY and CDR2 SVGAGI (reference sequence).

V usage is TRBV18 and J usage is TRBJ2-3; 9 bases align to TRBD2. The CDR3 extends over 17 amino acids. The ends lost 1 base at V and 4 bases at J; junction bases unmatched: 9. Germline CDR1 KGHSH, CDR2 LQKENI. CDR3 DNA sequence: TGTGCCAGCTCACCACGAGGAGCGGGAGGAGGCGCAGATACGCAGTATTTT. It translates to CASSPRGAGGGADTQYF.

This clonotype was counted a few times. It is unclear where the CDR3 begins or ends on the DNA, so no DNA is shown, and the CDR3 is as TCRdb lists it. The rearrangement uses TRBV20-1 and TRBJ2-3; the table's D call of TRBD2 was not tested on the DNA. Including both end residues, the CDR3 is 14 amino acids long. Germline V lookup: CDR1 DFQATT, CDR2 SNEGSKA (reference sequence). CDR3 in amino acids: CSARVASGATAGYF.

The CDR3: CAISEEGGPRNEQFF. The DNA for the CDR3 is TGTGCCATCAGTGAGGAGGGAGGGCCTCGGAATGAGCAGTTCTTC. The chain combines TRBV10-3 with TRBJ2-1; TRBD2 matches at 7 bases. The CDR3 length is 15 residues. In germline, CDR1 is ENHRY, CDR2 SYGVKD. J gave up 7 bases and V 2 bases, and 8 bases lay outside the gene matches.

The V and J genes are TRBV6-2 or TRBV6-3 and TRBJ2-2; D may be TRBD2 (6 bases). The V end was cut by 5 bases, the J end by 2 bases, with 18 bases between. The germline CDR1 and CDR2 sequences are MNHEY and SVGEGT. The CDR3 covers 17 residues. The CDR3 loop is CASSHKLSGDNTGELFF. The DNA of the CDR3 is TGTGCCAGCAGTCACAAGCTTAGCGGAGACAACACCGGGGAGCTGTTTTTT.

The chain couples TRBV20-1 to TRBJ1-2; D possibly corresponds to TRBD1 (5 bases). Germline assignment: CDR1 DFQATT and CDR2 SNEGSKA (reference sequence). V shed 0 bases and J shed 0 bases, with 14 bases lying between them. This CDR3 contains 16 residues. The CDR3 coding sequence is TGCAGTGCTAGAGATTCTCGACAGTACCCTAACTATGGCTACACCTTC. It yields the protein CSARDSRQYPNYGYTF.

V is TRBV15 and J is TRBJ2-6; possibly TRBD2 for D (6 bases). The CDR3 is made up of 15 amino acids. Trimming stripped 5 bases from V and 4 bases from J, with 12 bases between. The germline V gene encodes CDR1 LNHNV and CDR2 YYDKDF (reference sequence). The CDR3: CATSSPGVGANVLTF. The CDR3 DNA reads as TGTGCCACCAGCTCGCCGGGGGTGGGGGCCAACGTCCTGACTTTC.

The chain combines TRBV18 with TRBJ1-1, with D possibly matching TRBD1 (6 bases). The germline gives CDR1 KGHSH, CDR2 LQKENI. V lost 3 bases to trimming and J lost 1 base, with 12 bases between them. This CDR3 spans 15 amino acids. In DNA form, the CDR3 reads TGTGCCAGCTCACCTATCGGGACACCGAACACTGAAGCTTTCTTT. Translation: CASSPIGTPNTEAFF.

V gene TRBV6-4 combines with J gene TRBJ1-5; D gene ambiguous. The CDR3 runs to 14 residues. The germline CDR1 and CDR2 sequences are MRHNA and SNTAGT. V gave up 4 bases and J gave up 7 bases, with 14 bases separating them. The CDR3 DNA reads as TGTGCCAGCAGTGTTAAGGGCGACGGGCAGCCCCAGCATTTT. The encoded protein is CASSVKGDGQPQHF.

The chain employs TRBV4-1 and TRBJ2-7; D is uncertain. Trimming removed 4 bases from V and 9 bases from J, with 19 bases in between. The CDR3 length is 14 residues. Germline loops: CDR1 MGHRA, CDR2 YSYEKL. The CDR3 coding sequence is TGCGCCAGCAGCCTAACCCTCCCGGAACGAGGGCAGTACTTC. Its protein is CASSLTLPERGQYF.

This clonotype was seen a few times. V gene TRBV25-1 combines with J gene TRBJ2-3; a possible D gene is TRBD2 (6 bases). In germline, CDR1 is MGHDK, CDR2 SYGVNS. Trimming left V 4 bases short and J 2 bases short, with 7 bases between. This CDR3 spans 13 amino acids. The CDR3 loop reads CASSGGVTDTQYF. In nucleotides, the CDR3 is TGTGCCAGCAGTGGGGGGGTCACAGATACGCAGTATTTT. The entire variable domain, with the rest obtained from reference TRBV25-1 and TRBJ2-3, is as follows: EADIYQTPRYLVIGTGKKITLECSQTMGHDKMYWYQQDPGMELHLIHYSYGVNSTEKGDLSSESTVSRIRTEHFPLTLESARPSHTSQYLCASSGGVTDTQYFGPGTRLTVL.